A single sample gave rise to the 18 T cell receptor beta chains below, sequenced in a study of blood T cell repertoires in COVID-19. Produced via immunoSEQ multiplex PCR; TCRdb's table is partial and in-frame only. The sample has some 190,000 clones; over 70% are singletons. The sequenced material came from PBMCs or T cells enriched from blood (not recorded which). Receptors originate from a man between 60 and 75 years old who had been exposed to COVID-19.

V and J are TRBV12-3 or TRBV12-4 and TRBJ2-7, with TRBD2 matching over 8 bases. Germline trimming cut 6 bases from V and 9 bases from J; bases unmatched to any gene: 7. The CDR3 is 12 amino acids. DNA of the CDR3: TGTGCCAGCAGCCCCGGGGGGGGCGGGCAGTACTTC. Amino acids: CASSPGGGGQYF.

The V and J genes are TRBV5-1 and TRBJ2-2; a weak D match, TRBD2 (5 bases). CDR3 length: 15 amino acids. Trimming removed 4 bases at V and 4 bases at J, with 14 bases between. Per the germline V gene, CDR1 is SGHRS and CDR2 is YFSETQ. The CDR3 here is CASSGGFRGTGELFF. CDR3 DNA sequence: TGCGCCAGCAGCGGCGGGTTCCGAGGCACCGGGGAGCTGTTTTTT.

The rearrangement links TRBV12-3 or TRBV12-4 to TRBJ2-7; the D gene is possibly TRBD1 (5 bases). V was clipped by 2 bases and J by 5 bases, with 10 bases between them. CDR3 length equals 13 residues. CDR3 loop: CASSLRGFHEQYF. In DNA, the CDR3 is TGTGCCAGCAGTTTAAGGGGATTCCACGAGCAGTACTTC.

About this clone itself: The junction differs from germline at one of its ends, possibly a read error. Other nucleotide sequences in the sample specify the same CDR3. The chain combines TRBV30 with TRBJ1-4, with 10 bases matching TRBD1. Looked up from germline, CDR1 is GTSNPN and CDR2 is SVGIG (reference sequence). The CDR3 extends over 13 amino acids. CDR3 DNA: TGTGCCTTGACAGGGGGCGTTAATGAAAAATTGTTTTTT. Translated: CALTGGVNEKLFF.

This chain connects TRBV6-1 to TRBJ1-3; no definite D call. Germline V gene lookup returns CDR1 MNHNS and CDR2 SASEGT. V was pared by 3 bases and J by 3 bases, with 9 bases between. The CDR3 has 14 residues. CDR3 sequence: CASSDALGGNTIYF. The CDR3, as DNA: TGTGCCAGCAGTGACGCCCTCGGTGGAAACACCATATATTTT.

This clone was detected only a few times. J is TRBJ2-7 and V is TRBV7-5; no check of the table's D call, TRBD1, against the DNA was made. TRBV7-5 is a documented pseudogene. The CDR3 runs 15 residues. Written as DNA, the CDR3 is TGTGTCAGAAGCTTACCCCGACAGGGTAAAGGGGAGCAGTACTTC. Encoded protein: CVRSLPRQGKGEQYF.

CDR3: CSVELPGLGSDNEQFF. In DNA form, the CDR3 reads TGCAGCGTAGAACTACCGGGACTAGGTTCTGACAATGAGCAGTTCTTC. V is TRBV29-1 and J is TRBJ2-1, with 8 bases aligning to TRBD2. The J segment lost 5 bases and the V segment lost 6 bases, leaving 15 bases of the junction unmatched. The germline V gene has CDR1 SQVTM and CDR2 ANQGSEA. The CDR3 contains 16 residues.

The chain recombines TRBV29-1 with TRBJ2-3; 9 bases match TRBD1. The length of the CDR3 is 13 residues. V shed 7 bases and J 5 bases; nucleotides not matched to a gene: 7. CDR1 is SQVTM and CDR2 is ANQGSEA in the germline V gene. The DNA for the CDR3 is TGCAGCGGGAAGAGACAGGGGGGAGATACGCAGTATTTT. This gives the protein CSGKRQGGDTQYF.

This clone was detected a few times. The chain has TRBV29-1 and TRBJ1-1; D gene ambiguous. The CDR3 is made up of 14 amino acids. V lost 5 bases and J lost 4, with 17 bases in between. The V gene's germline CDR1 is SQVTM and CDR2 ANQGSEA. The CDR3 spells CSVTGKGRTTEAFF. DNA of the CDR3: TGCAGCGTTACCGGGAAGGGAAGAACCACTGAAGCTTTCTTT. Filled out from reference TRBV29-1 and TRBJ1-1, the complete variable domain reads SAVISQKPSRDICQRGTSLTIQCQVDSQVTMMFWYRQQPGQSLTLIATANQGSEATYESGFVIDKFPISRPNLTFSTLTVSNMSPEDSSIYLCSVTGKGRTTEAFFGQGTRLTVV.

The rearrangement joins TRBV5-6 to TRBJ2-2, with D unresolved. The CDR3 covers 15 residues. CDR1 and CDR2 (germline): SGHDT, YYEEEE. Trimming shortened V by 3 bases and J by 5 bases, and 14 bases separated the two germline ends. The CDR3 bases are TGTGCCAGCAGCTATAACCGGGTTCCAACCGGGGAGCTGTTTTTT. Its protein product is CASSYNRVPTGELFF.

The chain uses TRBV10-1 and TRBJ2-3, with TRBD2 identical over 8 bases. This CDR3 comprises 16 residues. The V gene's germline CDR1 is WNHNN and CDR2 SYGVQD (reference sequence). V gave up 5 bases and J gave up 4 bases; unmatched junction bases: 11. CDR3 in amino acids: CASSLTGGPSADTQYF. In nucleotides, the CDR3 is TGCGCCAGCAGTCTCACGGGAGGGCCCTCGGCAGATACGCAGTATTTT.

CDR3 region: CASSEPSTSQETQYF. In DNA, the CDR3 is TGCGCCAGCAGCGAACCGTCAACGAGCCAAGAGACCCAGTACTTC. The V and J genes are TRBV5-1 and TRBJ2-5; unclear D gene. The length of the CDR3 is 15 residues. Germline V gene lookup returns CDR1 SGHRS and CDR2 YFSETQ. V shed 4 bases and J shed 1 base, with 14 bases lying between them.

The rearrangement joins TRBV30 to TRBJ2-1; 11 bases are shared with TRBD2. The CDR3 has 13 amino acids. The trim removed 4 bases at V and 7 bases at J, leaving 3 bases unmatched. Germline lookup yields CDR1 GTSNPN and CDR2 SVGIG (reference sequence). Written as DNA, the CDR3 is TGTGCCTGGAATGTAGCGGGAGGGAATGAGCAGTTCTTC. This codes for CAWNVAGGNEQFF.

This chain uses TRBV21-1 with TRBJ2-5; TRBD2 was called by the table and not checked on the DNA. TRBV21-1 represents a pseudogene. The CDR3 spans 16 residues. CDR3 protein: CASSKDERGDQETQYF. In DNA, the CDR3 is TGTGCCAGCAGCAAAGACGAGCGGGGTGACCAAGAGACCCAGTACTTC.

The CDR3, as DNA: TGTGCCAGCTCACAAACAGGGTACACTGAAGCTTTCTTT. It specifies CASSQTGYTEAFF. The V call is TRBV18, the J call TRBJ1-1; TRBD1 might be the D (6 bases). Trimming took 4 bases from V and 3 from J, leaving 9 bases between them. The V gene's germline CDR1 is KGHSH and CDR2 LQKENI. CDR3 length equals 13 residues.

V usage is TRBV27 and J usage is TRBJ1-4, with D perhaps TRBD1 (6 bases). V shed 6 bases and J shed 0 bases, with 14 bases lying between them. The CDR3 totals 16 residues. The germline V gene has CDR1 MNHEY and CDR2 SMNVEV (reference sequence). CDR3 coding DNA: TGTGCCAGCAGGGTGGACAGTATTGCAACTAATGAAAAACTGTTTTTT. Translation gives CASRVDSIATNEKLFF.

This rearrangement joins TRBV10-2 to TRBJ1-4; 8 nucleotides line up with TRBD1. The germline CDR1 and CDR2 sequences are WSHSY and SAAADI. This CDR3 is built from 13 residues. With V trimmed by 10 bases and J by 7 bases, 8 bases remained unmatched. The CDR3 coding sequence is TGCGCCACCAAGGACAGGGAGGGTGAAAAACTGTTTTTT. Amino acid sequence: CATKDREGEKLFF.

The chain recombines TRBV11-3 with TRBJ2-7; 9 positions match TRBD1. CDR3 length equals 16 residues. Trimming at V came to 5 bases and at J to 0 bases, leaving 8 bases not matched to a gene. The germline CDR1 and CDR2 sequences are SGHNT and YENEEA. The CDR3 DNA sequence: TGTGCCAGCAGCGGACACAGGGGGCTATACTCCTACGAGCAGTACTTC. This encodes CASSGHRGLYSYEQYF. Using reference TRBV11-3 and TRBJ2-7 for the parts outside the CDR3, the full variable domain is EAGVVQSPRYKIIEKKQPVAFWCNPISGHNTLYWYLQNLGQGPELLIRYENEEAVDDSQLPKDRFSAERLKGVDSTLKIQPAELGDSAVYLCASSGHRGLYSYEQYFGPGTRLTVT.